The T cell receptor beta chain described here comes from a study of blood T cell repertoires in COVID-19. Study as a whole: Specimens from acute and convalescent COVID-19 originated in the United States, Italy and Spain. T cells, B-cell-depleted T cells, or PBMCs provided the cDNA or gDNA that served as material.

As handled by the study authors: By means of reference gene primer amplification, nucleated cell counts were estimated. Sequenced by immunoSEQ multiplex PCR; TCRdb stores in-frame clones only, minus some. That table is the source of V, J and clone size, and D and trimming were worked out from the DNA. The sample holds about 120,000 clones, approximately 92% seen once. Source material: peripheral blood. This receptor was taken from a man between 65 and 85 years old with active or convalescent COVID-19.

The CDR3 nucleotides are TGTGCCAGCAGCTGGGACAGGGTCGAATCACCCCTCCACTTT. As protein: CASSWDRVESPLHF. The chain recombines TRBV11-2 with TRBJ1-6, with 9 positions matching TRBD1. With 4 bases clipped from V and 10 bases from J, the junction kept 5 bases outside the gene matches. Germline loops: CDR1 SGHAT, CDR2 FQNNGV. The CDR3 contains 14 residues.